This entry features one T cell receptor (beta chain) sequence. Its target is not known. CDR1 and CDR2 (germline): SQVTM, ANQGSEA. V lost 7 bases, J lost 10 bases, and 16 bases stayed unmatched. This CDR3 region has 14 residues. The data stem from a study of shared clonotypes between healthy human individuals. Looking at the study overall: CD4 naive and memory got three plates each, CD8 naive two, CD8 memory one. Study findings and constraints: It was observed that roughly 5% of naive CD4 clonotypes were shared across a handful of donors. Only blood was sampled, and tissue TCR repertoires likely differ from blood ones.

As handled by the study authors: Junction-only immunoSEQ data arrived without quality scores, meaning filtering differed. Sequencing used immunoSEQ multiplex PCR; TCRdb keeps in-frame clones, though not all of them. Clone size and the V and J calls come from that table; the DNA yielded D and trimming. The sample lists fewer than 3 million clones, 92% seen once, with 0.37% in the top ten. The V gene is TRBV29-1, the J gene TRBJ2-1, with TRBD2 matching 7 bases. Sequenced material: naive CD4+ T cells from PBMCs. Subset specified: CD45RA+ positively selected. This TCR was sampled from a man between 18 and 35 years old in good health. Some clones in this sample may be carry-over from other donors' samples. The CDR3 reads CSATRTREAFEQFF. The CDR3 DNA is TGCAGCGCCACTAGGACTAGAGAGGCGTTCGAGCAGTTCTTC.